The present entry profiles one TCR beta chain with its context. A much larger clone is a single base away; this may be a read error. This specimen comes from a study of CDR3 diversity in severe acne. TCRdb re-called the PCR reads through MiXCR, storing one row per CDR3 protein. The sample lists roughly 100,000 distinct CDR3 sequences; around 56% were seen once. The origin of this receptor is a male donor with acne. The source material was blood.

CDR3 region: CASKVLDTQYF. DNA of the CDR3: TGTGCCAGCAAGGTCCTAGATACGCAGTATTTT. The chain recombines TRBV2 with TRBJ2-3; D is uncertain. CDR1 is SNHLY, CDR2 FYNNEI, per germline. The CDR3 is made up of 11 amino acids. Trimming left V 7 bases short and J 5 bases short, with 7 bases between.